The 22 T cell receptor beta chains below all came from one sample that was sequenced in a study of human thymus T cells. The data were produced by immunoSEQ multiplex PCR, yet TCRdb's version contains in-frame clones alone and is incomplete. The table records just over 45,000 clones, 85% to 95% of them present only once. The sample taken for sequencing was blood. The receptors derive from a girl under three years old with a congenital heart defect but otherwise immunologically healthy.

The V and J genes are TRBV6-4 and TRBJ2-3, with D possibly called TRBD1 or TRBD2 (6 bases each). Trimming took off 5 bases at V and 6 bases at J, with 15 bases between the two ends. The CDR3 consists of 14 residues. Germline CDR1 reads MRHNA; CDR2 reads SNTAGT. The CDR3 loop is CASSRGHGLDTQYF. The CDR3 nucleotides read TGTGCCAGCAGTCGGGGGCACGGGCTCGATACGCAGTATTTT.

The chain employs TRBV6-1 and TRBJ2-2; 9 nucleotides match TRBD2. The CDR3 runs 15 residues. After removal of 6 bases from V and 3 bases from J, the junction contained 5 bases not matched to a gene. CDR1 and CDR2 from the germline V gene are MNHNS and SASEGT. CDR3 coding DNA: TGTGCCAGCAGGGTAGCGGGAGCGCACACCGGGGAGCTGTTTTTT. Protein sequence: CASRVAGAHTGELFF.

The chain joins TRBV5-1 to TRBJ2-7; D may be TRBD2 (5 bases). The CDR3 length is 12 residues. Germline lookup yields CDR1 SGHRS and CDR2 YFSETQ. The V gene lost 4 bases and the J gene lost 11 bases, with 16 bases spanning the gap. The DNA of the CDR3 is TGCGCCAGCAGCAAGGACCGGGTCGGGGAGTACTTC. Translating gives CASSKDRVGEYF.

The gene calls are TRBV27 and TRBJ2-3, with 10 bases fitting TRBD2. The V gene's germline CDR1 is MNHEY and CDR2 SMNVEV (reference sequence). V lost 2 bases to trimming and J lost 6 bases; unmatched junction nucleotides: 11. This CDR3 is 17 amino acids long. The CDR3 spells CASSLGLAGVVMDTQYF. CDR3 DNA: TGTGCCAGCAGTTTAGGCCTAGCGGGAGTTGTTATGGATACGCAGTATTTT.

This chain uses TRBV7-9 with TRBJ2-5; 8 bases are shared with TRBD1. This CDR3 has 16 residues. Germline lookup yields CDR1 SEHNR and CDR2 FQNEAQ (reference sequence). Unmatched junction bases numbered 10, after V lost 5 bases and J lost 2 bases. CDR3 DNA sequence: TGTGCCAGCAGCCCCGACAGGGGAGGACAACAAGAGACCCAGTACTTC. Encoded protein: CASSPDRGGQQETQYF.

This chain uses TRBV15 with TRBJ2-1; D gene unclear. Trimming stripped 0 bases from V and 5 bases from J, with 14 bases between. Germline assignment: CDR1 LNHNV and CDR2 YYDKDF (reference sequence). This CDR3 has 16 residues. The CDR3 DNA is TGTGCCACCAGCAGAGATCCGACGTCCCCCCACAATGAGCAGTTCTTC. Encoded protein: CATSRDPTSPHNEQFF.

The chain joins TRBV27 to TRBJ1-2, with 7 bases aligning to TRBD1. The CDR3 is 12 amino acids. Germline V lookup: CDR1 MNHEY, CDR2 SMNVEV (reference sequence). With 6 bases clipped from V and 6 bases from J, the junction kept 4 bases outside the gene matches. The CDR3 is CASSLTGHGYTF. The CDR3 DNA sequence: TGTGCCAGCAGCCTGACAGGGCATGGCTACACCTTC.

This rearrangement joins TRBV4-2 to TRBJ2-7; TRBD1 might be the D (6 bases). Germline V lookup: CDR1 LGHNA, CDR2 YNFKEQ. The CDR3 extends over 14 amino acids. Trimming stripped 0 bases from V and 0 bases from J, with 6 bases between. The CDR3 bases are TGTGCCAGCAGCCAAGAACAGGGCTCCTACGAGCAGTACTTC. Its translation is CASSQEQGSYEQYF.

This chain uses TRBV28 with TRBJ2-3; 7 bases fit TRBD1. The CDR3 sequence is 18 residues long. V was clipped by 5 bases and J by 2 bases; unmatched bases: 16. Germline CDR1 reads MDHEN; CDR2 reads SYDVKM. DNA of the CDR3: TGTGCCAGCAGTCCCCTGACAGGGCTAGCTTCTAACACAGATACGCAGTATTTT. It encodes CASSPLTGLASNTDTQYF.

The CDR3 DNA follows: TGTGCCAGCAGTTACTGGGGGACTGACCAAGAGACCCAGTACTTC. This sequence encodes CASSYWGTDQETQYF. This chain links TRBV6-5 with TRBJ2-5; D perhaps matches TRBD2 (6 bases). The CDR3 length is 15 residues. The V and J ends lost 1 base and 0 bases respectively, with 9 bases between them. Germline CDR1 is MNHEY and CDR2 is SVGAGI.

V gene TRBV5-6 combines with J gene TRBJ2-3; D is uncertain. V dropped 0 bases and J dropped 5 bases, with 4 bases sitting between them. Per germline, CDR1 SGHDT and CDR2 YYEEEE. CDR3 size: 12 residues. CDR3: CASSLGGDTQYF. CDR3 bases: TGTGCCAGCAGCTTGGGGGGAGATACGCAGTATTTT.

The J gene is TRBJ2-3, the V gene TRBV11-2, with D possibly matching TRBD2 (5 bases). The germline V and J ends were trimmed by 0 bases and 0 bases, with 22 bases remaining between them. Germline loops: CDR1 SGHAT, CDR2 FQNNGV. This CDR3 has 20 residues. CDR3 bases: TGTGCCAGCAGCTTAGAGGTTCCATGGAGCGGCAGGCCTAGCACAGATACGCAGTATTTT. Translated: CASSLEVPWSGRPSTDTQYF.

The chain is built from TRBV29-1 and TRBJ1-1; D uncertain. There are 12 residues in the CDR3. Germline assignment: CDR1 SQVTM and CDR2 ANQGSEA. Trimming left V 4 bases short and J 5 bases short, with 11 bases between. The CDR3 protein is CSVGVGRTEAFF. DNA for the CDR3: TGCAGCGTTGGGGTGGGAAGAACTGAAGCTTTCTTT.

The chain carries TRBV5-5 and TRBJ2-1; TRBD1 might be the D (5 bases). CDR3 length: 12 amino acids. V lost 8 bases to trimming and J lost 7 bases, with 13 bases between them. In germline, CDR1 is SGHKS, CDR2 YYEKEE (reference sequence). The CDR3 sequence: CASTQSGNEQFF. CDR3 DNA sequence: TGTGCCAGTACACAGTCAGGGAATGAGCAGTTCTTC.

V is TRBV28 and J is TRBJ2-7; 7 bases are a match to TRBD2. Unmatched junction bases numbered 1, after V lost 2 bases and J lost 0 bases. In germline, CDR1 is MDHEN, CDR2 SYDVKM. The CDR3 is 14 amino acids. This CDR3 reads CASSLGGSSYEQYF. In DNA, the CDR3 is TGTGCCAGCAGTTTAGGCGGGAGCTCCTACGAGCAGTACTTC.

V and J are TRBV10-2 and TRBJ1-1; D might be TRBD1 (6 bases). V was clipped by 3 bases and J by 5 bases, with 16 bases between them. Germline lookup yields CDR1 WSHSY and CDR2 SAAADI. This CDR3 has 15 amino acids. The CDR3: CASSDTGGGRTEAFF. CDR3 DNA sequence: TGCGCCAGCAGTGACACCGGGGGCGGGAGGACTGAAGCTTTCTTT.

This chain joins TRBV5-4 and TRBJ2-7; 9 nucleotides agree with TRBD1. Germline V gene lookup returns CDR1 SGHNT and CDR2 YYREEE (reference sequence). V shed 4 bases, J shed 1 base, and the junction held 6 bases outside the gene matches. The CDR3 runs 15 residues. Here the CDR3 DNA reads TGTGCCAGCAGCACAAAACAGGGGGCTTCCTACGAGCAGTACTTC. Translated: CASSTKQGASYEQYF.

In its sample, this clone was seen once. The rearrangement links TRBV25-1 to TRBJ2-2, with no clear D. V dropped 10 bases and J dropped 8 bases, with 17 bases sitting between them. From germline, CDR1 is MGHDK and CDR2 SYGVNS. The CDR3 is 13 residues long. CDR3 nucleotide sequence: TGTGCCACCTCCGGACCGATTTGGGGGGAGCTGTTTTTT. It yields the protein CATSGPIWGELFF.

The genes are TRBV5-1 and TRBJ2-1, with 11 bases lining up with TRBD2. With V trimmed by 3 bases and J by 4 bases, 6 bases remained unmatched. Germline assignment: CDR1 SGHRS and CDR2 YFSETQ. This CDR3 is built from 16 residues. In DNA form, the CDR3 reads TGCGCCAGCAGCTCCCCTAGCGGGAGGACATACAATGAGCAGTTCTTC. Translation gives CASSSPSGRTYNEQFF.

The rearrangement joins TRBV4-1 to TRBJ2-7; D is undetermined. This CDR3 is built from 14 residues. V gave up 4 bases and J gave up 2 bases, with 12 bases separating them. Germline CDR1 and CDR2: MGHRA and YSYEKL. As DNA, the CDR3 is TGCGCCAGCAGCCGCTCTAACGGGCCCTACGAGCAGTACTTC. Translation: CASSRSNGPYEQYF.

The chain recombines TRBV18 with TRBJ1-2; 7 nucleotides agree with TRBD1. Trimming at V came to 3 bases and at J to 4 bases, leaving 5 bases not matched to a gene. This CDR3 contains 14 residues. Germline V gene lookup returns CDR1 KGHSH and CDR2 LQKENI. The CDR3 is CASSPDRVGYGYTF. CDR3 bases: TGTGCCAGCTCACCCGACAGGGTCGGCTATGGCTACACCTTC.

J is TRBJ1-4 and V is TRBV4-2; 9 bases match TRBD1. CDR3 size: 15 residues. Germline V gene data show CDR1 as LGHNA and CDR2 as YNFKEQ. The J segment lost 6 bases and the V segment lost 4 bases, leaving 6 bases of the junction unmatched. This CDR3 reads CASSRRRQGDEKLFF. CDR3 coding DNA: TGTGCCAGCAGCCGTAGGAGACAGGGGGATGAAAAACTGTTTTTT.